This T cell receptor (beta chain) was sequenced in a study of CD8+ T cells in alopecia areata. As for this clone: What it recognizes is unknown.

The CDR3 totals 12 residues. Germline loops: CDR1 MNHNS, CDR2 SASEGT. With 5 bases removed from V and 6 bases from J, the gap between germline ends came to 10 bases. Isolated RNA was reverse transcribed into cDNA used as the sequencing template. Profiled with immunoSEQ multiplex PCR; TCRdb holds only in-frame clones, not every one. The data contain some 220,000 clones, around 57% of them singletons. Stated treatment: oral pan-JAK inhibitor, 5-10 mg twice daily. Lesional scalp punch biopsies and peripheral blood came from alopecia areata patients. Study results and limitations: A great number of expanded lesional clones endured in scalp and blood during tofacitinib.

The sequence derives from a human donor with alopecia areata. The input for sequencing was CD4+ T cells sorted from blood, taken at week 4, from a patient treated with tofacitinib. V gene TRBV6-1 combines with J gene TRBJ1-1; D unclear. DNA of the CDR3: TGTGCCAGCAGTCACGGACCATCTGAAGCTTTCTTT. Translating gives CASSHGPSEAFF.